Below, 5 T cell receptor beta chains from the same sample are listed, as sequenced in a study of shared clonotypes between healthy human individuals. Measured with immunoSEQ multiplex PCR; TCRdb has only the in-frame clones, and not every one. Among roughly 2,500,000 clones, 93% were seen once, and the ten largest hold approximately 0.36%. Sequences were obtained from naive CD4+ T cells from PBMCs. The subset denotes: CD45RA+ positively selected. The receptor source for this set is a man aged 18-30 years in good health. Some clones in this sample may be carry-over from other donors' samples.

The chain joins TRBV7-9 to TRBJ1-2; D not resolved. Trimming took 6 bases from V and 0 from J, leaving 11 bases between them. The CDR3 has 14 residues. Germline V gives CDR1 SEHNR, CDR2 FQNEAQ (reference sequence). Here the CDR3 DNA reads TGTGCCAGCAGACCAATACAGTCTAACTATGGCTACACCTTC. This encodes CASRPIQSNYGYTF.

V usage is TRBV5-1 and J usage is TRBJ2-3; D call uncertain. With 6 bases removed from V and 4 bases from J, the gap between germline ends came to 15 bases. Germline CDR1 and CDR2: SGHRS and YFSETQ. The CDR3 has 14 amino acids. CDR3 amino acids: CASTGAGSADTQYF. CDR3 DNA: TGCGCCAGCACCGGCGCCGGGTCCGCAGATACGCAGTATTTT.

This chain links TRBV5-4 with TRBJ2-5; 7 bases are a match to TRBD2. The J call is doubtful: the DNA matches TRBJ2-7 better. The CDR3 runs to 16 residues. CDR1 is SGHNT, CDR2 YYREEE, per germline (reference sequence). The CDR3 region has the DNA TGTGCCAGCAGCTTGGGCTCGGGGGGAAGCTCCTACGAGCAGTACTTC. This translates into CASSLGSGGSSYEQYF.

The V gene is TRBV18, the J gene TRBJ2-5, with TRBD2 matching over 7 bases. The CDR3 consists of 13 residues. V dropped 5 bases and J dropped 3; count of bases not matched to a gene: 3. Per the germline V gene, CDR1 is KGHSH and CDR2 is LQKENI. The CDR3 is CASSGGLEETQYF. The DNA for the CDR3 is TGTGCCAGCTCAGGAGGACTAGAAGAGACCCAGTACTTC.

In nucleotides, the CDR3 is TGCGCCAGCAGCTTGGAGGGGGATAACCGTAACACCATATATTTT. Protein sequence: CASSLEGDNRNTIYF. The genes are TRBV5-1 and TRBJ1-3, with D possibly being TRBD1 (6 bases). CDR1 and CDR2 from the germline V gene are SGHRS and YFSETQ. CDR3 length equals 15 residues. V lost 0 bases, J lost 7 bases, and 14 bases lay in between.